The text below deals with one T cell receptor (beta chain). Its matching antigen is unknown. Clones were read by immunoSEQ multiplex PCR, and TCRdb kept only the in-frame ones, dropping some. Here the sample spans over 2 million clones, 85% to 95% being singletons. This specimen belongs to a study of shared clonotypes between healthy human individuals. As for the study in general: Every donor yielded three CD4 naive, three CD4 memory, two CD8 naive and one CD8 memory plate.

This CDR3 is 13 amino acids long. Germline loops: CDR1 SEHNR, CDR2 FQNEAQ (reference sequence). Trimming took 5 bases from V and 6 from J, leaving 10 bases between them. Notes on the study in general: Relative to memory subsets, naive subsets generally showed larger estimated richness. A handful of donors shared about 5% of their naive CD4 clonotypes.

Sequenced: naive CD4+ T cells sorted from blood. Subset denoted: CD45RA+ positively selected. This chain joins TRBV7-9 and TRBJ2-2; D remains unclear. The sequence derives from a man between 18 and 35 years old in good health. Written as DNA, the CDR3 is TGTGCCAGCAGCCAGGTACATCCCGGGGAGCTGTTTTTT. The encoded protein is CASSQVHPGELFF.